The sequence of this TCR beta chain was determined in a study of cytomegalovirus exposure and HLA in healthy donors. Findings and limits, study-wide: Among immune exposure information, only CMV serostatus was available. Association of a missense DCLRE1C variant with TCR beta V- and J-gene trimming was reported in a later analysis.

PCR amplification relied on 60 Vbeta primers (plus 13 Jbeta primers). The assay was immunoSEQ multiplex PCR, and TCRdb's table has in-frame clones only and misses some. The repertoire holds some 34,000 clones, with roughly 67% as singletons. V trimming: 8 bases; J trimming: 6 bases; junction bases outside the gene matches: 4. Germline V gene data show CDR1 as MNHEY and CDR2 as SMNVEV (reference sequence). CDR3 length: 13 residues. Comment on this clone: Its specificity is not known.

At collection, donors were nominally healthy, but unrecorded immune exposures were probable. This sequence joins TRBV27 and TRBJ2-1; 10 nucleotides align to TRBD2. Source material: PBMCs. This receptor was taken from a man aged 35 to 55 in good health and CMV-seropositive. DNA of the CDR3: TGTGCCAGCGGGACTAGCGAGGTCAATGAGCAGTTCTTC. It is translated as CASGTSEVNEQFF.